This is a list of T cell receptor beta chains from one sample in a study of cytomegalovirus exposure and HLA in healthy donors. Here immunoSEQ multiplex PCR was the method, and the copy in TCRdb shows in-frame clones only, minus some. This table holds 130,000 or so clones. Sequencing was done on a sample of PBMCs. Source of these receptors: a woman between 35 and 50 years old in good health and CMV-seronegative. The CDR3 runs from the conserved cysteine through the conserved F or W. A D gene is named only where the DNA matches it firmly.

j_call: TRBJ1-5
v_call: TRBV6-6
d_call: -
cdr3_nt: TGTGCCAGCAGCCCCCGACAGGTGGATCAGCCCCAGCATTTT
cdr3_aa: CASSPRQVDQPQHF

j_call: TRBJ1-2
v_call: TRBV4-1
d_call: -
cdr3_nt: TGCGCCAGCAGCCAAGTTCCGGGCTATGGCTACACCTTC
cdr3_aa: CASSQVPGYGYTF

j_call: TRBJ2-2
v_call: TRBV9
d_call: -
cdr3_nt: TGTGCCAGCAGCGTAATCCCCCAGACCGGGGAGCTGTTTTTT
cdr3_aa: CASSVIPQTGELFF

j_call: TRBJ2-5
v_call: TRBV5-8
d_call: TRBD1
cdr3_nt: TGTGCCAGCCGAAGGACAGGGGTTCGAGAGACCCAGTACTTC
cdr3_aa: CASRRTGVRETQYF

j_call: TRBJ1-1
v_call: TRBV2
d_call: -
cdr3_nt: TGTGCCAGCAGTGAACCTGGAGGGGCGAACATGAACACTGAAGCTTTCTTT
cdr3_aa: CASSEPGGANMNTEAFF

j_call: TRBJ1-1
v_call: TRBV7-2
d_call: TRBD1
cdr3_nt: TGTGCCAGCAGCTCCGCGCGTTGGGCAGGGGGCAGGGACACTGAAGCTTTCTTT
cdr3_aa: CASSSARWAGGRDTEAFF

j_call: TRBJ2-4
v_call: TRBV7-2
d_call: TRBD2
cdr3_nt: TGTGCCAGCAGCTCCCGACTAGCGGGGGCCCCTGTAGCCAAAAACATTCAGTACTTC
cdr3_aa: CASSSRLAGAPVAKNIQYF

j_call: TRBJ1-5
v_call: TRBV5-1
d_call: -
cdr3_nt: TGCGCCAGCAGCGAAGGACCGGGGCAGCCCCAGCATTTT
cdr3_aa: CASSEGPGQPQHF

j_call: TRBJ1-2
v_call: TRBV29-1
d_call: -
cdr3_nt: TGCAGCTCCTCCCGGGAAGGTTCCTCCTATGGCTACACCTTC
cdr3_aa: CSSSREGSSYGYTF

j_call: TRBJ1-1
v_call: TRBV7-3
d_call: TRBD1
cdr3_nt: TGTGCCAGCAGCGTACAGGGGGCAGACACTGAAGCTTTCTTT
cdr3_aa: CASSVQGADTEAFF

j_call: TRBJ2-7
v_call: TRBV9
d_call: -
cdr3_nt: TGTGCCAGCAGCGTCCGACAGGACTCCCACGAGCAGTACTTC
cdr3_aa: CASSVRQDSHEQYF

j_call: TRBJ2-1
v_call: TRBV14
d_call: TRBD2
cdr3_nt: TGTGCCAGCAGCCGAGGGGGAGCGGGGGGGCAGAATGAGCAGTTCTTC
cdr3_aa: CASSRGGAGGQNEQFF

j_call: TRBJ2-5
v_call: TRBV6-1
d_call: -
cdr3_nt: TGTGCCAGCAGGAGGGTGGGGGAGACCCAGTACTTC
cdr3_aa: CASRRVGETQYF

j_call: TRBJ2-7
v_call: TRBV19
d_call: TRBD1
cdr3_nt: TGTGCCAGTACCCCCCGACCGGGACAGACCTACGAGCAGTACTTC
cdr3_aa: CASTPRPGQTYEQYF

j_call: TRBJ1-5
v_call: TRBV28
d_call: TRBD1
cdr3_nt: TGTGCCAGCAGGCACTACAGGGGGGAGAATCAGCCCCAGCATTTT
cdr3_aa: CASRHYRGENQPQHF

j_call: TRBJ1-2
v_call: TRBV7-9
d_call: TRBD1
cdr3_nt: TGTGCCAGCAGCCCCGACAGGGTCTACGGCTACACCTTC
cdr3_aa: CASSPDRVYGYTF

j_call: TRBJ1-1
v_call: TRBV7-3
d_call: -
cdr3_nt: TGTGCCAGCAGCCAGACAAGTCTGAACACTGAAGCTTTCTTT
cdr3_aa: CASSQTSLNTEAFF

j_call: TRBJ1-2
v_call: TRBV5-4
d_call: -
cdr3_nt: TGTGCCAGCAGCGACAGGACTAACTATGGCTACACCTTC
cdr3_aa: CASSDRTNYGYTF

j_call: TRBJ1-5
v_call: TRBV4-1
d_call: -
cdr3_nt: TGCGCCAGCAGCCAAGATTGGAGGGTCCCTTTGTCCCAGCATTTT
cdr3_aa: CASSQDWRVPLSQHF

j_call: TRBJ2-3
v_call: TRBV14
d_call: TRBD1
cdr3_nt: TGTGCCAGCAGCCCTTGGGACAGTCTAGGGGCCCACACAGATACGCAGTATTTT
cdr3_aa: CASSPWDSLGAHTDTQYF

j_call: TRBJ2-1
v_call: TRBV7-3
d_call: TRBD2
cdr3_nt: TGTGCCAGCAGCTTACTTGGCGGGGGAAGCTCCTACAATGAGCAGTTCTTC
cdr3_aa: CASSLLGGGSSYNEQFF

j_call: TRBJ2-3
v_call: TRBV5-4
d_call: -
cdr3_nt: TGTGCCAGCAGCTTGGTTGGGCTCGGCGGAGGTACGCAGTATTTT
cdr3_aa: CASSLVGLGGGTQYF

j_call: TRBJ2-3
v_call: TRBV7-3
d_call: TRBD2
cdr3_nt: TGTGCCAGCAGCCCAGGGAGGGGAAGCACAGATACGCAGTATTTT
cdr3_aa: CASSPGRGSTDTQYF

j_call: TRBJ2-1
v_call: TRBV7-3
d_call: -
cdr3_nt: TGTGCCAGCAGCTCTGAGACCTTTGGCGGGGTTCAGTTCTTC
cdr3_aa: CASSSETFGGVQFF

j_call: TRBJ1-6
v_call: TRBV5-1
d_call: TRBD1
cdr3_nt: TGCGCCAGCGGGCCAGGGGGCGCCTATAATTCACCCCTCCACTTT
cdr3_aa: CASGPGGAYNSPLHF

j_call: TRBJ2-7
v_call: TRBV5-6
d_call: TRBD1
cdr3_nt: TGTGCCAGCAGCTTCCAGGACAGGGAGTCCTACGAGCAGTACTTC
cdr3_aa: CASSFQDRESYEQYF

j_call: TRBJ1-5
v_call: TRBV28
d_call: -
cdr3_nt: TGTGCCAGCATAGGGGGACATTATAGCAATCAGCCCCAGCATTTT
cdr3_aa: CASIGGHYSNQPQHF

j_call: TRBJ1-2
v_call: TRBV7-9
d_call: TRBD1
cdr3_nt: TGTGCCAGCAGCTGGAGACAGGGTATAGAGGGCTACACCTTC
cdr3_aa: CASSWRQGIEGYTF

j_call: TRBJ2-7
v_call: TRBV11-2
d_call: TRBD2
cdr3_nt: TGTGCCAGCAGCTTAGTTCGGGGGGGATCCGTTTCCCACGAGCAGTACTTC
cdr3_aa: CASSLVRGGSVSHEQYF

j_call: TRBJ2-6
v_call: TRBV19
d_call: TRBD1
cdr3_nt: TGTGCCAGTAGTATCGGGACAGGTTGGGCTACTGGGGCCAACGTCCTGACTTTC
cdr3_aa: CASSIGTGWATGANVLTF

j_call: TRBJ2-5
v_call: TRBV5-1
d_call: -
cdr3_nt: TGCGCCAGCAGTCGAGTACTCGGTACCCAAGAGACCCAGTACTTC
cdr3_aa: CASSRVLGTQETQYF

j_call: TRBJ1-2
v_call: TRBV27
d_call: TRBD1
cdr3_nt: TGTGCCAGCAGTCGAGTAGACAGGGTGCATGGCTACACCTTC
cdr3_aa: CASSRVDRVHGYTF

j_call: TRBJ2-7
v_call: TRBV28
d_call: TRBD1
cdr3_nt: TGTGCCAGCAGTATGGACAGGGTCCTCCTCGAGCAGTACTTC
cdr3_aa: CASSMDRVLLEQYF

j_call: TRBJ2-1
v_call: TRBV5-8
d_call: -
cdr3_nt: TGTGCCAGCAGCCTAGGGACTCATTCTAGCTCCTACAATGAGCAGTTCTTC
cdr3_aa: CASSLGTHSSSYNEQFF

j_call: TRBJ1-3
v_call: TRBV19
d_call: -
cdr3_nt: TGTGCCAGTAGTACGACGGCCGGGAACACCATATATTTT
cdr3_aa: CASSTTAGNTIYF

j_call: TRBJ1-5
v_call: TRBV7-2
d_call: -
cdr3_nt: TGTGCCAGCAGCATACAGGGCTATAGCAATCAGCCCCAGCATTTT
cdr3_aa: CASSIQGYSNQPQHF

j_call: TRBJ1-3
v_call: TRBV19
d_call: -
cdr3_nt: TGTGCCAGCCACGGAGGGGCGGCCGGAAACACCATATATTTT
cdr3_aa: CASHGGAAGNTIYF

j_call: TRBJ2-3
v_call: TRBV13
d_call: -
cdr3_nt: TGTGCCAGCAGCTTAGGGCGAGAACCAGATACGCAGTATTTT
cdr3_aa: CASSLGREPDTQYF

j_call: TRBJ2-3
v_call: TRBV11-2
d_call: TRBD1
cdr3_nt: TGTGCCAGCAGCTTAACGGATCCGGGACAGGGAGCCCCAGATACGCAGTATTTT
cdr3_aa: CASSLTDPGQGAPDTQYF

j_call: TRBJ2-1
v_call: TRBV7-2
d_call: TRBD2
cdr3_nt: TGTGCCAGCAGCTTGGGACTAGCGGGGGTCAATGAGCAGTTCTTC
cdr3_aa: CASSLGLAGVNEQFF

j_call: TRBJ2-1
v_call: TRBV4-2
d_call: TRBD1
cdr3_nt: TGTGCCAGCAGCCTCGAGGGACAGGGCGGAAATGAGCAGTTCTTC
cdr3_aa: CASSLEGQGGNEQFF

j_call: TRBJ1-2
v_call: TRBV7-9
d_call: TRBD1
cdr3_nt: TGTGCCAGCAGCCTGGGGACAGGGTCCTTCTATGGCTACACCTTC
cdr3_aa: CASSLGTGSFYGYTF

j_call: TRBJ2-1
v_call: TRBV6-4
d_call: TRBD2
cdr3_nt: TGTGCCAGCAGTGACTCGACTAGCGGGGGGGATGGGAATGAGCAGTTCTTC
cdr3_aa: CASSDSTSGGDGNEQFF

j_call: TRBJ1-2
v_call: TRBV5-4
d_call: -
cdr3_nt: TGTGCCAGCAGCCTTCCCGTTACCGGAGAGAGGGGCTACACCTTC
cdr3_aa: CASSLPVTGERGYTF

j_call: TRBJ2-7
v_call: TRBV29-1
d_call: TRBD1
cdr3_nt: TGCAGCGCCGCGGGACAGGGGGCTTACGAGCAGTACTTC
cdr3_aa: CSAAGQGAYEQYF

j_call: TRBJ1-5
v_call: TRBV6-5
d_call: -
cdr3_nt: TGTGCCAGCAGTTACTCCGGGGGTAGCAATCAGCCCCAGCATTTT
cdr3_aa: CASSYSGGSNQPQHF

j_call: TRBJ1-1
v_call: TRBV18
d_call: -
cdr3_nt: TGTGCCAGCTCACCGGTGATACAGGGAGGGGGAACTGAAGCTTTCTTT
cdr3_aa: CASSPVIQGGGTEAFF

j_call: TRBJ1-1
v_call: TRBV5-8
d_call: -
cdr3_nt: TGTGCCAGCAGCTTGGGGGGCCGGCTGGGTCGGGTCACTGAAGCTTTCTTT
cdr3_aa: CASSLGGRLGRVTEAFF

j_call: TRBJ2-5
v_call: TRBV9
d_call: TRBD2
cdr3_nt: TGTGCCAGCTCCACTAGCGGGGGCCTCCAAGAGACCCAGTACTTC
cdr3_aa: CASSTSGGLQETQYF

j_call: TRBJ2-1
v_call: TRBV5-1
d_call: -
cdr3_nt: TGCGCCAGCAGCTCTCCCTCGGGGGGCACCTACAATGAGCAGTTCTTC
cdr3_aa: CASSSPSGGTYNEQFF

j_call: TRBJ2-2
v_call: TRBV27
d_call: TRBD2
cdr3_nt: TGTGCCAGCAGTTCTAGCGGGGGGATTCTGGGCACCGGGGAGCTGTTTTTT
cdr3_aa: CASSSSGGILGTGELFF

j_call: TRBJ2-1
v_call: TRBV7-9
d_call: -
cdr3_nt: TGTGCCAGCAGCCCCCCCGGCGGCAATGAGCAGCTCTTC
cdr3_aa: CASSPPGGNEQLF

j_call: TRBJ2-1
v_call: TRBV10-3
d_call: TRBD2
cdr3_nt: TGTGCCATCACACGGGGGGGGGAAGACAATGAGCAGTTCTTC
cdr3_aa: CAITRGGEDNEQFF

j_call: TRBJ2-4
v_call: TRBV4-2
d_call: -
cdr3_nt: TGTGCCAGCCAACCCGGGGATCGGGCCAAAAACATTCAGTACTTC
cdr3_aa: CASQPGDRAKNIQYF